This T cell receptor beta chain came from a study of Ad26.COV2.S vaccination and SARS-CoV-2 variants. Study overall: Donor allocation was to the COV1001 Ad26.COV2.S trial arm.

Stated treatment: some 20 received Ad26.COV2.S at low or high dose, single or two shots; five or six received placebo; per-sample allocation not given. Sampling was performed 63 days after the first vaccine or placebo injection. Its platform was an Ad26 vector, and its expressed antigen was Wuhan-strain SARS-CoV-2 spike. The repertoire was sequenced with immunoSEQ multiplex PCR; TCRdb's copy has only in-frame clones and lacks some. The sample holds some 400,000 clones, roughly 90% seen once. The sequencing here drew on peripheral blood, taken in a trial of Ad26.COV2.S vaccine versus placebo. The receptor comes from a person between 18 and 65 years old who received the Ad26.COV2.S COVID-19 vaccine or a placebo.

The CDR3 here is CASSTGQRNTGELFF. The CDR3 coding sequence is TGCGCCAGCAGCACGGGACAGCGAAACACCGGGGAGCTGTTTTTT. The chain recombines TRBV5-1 with TRBJ2-2, with 7 bases lining up with TRBD1. This CDR3 has 15 residues. CDR1 is SGHRS and CDR2 is YFSETQ in the germline V gene. After removal of 4 bases from V and 2 bases from J, the junction contained 5 bases not matched to a gene.